The present entry profiles one TCR beta chain with its context. The target antigen is unknown. Selected positively for CCR7 and CD45RO-negative, naive CD8 cells excluded terminally differentiated effector memory CD45RA+ cells. Within Nashville, Tennessee resided all donors, each a Caucasian adult. This sample was included in a study of shared clonotypes between healthy human individuals. Overall study results and limits: In this cohort, only blood was sampled, and tissue repertoires likely differ. Naive subsets tended to show greater estimated richness than memory subsets.

The repertoire was sequenced with immunoSEQ multiplex PCR; TCRdb's copy has only in-frame clones and lacks some. The sample shows 800,000 or so clones, around 96% of them seen only once. This sequence was found in a young man in good health. The sequencing sample was made of naive CD8+ T cells sorted from blood.

The CDR3 reads CASSLSHNLRDTQYF. In DNA form, the CDR3 reads TGTGCCAGCAGCTTATCTCATAATCTCAGAGATACGCAGTATTTT. This rearrangement joins TRBV7-9 to TRBJ2-3; D unresolved. The CDR3 is 15 residues long. From germline, CDR1 is SEHNR and CDR2 FQNEAQ (reference sequence). Trimming pared 2 bases from V and 5 bases from J, leaving 14 bases between.